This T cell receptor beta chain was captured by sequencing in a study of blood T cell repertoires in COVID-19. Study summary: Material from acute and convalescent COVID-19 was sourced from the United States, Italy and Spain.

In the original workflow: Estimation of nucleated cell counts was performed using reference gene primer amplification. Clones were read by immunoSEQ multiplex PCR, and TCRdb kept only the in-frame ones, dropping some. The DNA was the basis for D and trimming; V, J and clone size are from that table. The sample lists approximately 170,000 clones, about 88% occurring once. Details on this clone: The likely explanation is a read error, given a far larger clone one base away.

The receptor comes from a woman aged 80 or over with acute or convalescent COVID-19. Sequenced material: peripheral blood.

CDR3 residues: CASSHDSDGSYEQYF. In DNA form, the CDR3 reads TGCGCCAGCAGCCATGATAGCGACGGCTCCTACGAGCAGTACTTC. This sequence joins TRBV4-1 and TRBJ2-7; D is perhaps TRBD2 (5 bases). This CDR3 spans 15 amino acids. CDR1 MGHRA and CDR2 YSYEKL come from the germline V gene. V was pared by 3 bases and J by 0 bases, with 12 bases between.